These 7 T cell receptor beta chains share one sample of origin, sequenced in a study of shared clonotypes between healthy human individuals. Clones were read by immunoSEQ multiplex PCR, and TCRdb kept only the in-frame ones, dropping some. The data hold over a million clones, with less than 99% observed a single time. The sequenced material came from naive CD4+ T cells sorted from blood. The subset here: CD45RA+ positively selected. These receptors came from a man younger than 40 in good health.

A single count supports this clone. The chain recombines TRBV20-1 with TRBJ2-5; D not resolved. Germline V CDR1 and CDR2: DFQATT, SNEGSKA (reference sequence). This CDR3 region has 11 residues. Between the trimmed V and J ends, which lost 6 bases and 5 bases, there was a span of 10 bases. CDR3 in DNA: TGCAGTGCGGTGCCCGGGGAGACCCAGTACTTC. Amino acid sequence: CSAVPGETQYF.

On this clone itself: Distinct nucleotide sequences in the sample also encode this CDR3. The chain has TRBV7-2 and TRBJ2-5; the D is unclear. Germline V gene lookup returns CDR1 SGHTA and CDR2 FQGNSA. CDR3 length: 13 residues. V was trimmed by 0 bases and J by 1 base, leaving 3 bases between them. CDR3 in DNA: TGTGCCAGCAGCTTAGCGATCCAAGAGACCCAGTACTTC. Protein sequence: CASSLAIQETQYF.

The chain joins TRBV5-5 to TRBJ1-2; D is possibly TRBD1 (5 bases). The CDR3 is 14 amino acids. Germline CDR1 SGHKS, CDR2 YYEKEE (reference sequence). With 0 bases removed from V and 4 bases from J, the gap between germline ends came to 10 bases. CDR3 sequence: CASSLGGSPYGYTF. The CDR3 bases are TGTGCCAGCAGCTTGGGGGGCAGTCCCTATGGCTACACCTTC.

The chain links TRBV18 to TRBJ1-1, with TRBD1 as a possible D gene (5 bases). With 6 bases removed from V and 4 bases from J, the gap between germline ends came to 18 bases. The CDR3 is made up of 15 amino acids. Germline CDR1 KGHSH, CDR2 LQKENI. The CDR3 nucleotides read TGTGCCAGCTCGCCGGGGCGGAGGGCCCTCACTGAAGCTTTCTTT. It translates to CASSPGRRALTEAFF.

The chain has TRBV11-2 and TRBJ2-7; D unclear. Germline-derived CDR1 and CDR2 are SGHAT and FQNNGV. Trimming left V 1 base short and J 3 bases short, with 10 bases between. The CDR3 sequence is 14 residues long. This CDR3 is CASSLVAVNYEQYF. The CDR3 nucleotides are TGTGCCAGCAGCTTAGTGGCAGTTAACTACGAGCAGTACTTC.

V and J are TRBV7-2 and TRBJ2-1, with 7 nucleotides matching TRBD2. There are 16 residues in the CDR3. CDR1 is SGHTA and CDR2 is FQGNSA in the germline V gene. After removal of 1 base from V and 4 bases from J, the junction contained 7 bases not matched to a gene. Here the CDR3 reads CASSLVGGRVYNEQFF. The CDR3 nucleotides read TGTGCCAGCAGCTTAGTCGGCGGGAGAGTATACAATGAGCAGTTCTTC.

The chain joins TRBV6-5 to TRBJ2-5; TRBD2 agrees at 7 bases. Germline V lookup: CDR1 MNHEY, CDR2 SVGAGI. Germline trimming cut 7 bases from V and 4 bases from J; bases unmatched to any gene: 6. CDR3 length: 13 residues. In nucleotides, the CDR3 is TGTGCCAGCACCCATCCGGGGGGAGAGACCCAGTACTTC. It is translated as CASTHPGGETQYF.